The clone carrying this T cell receptor (beta chain) was found many times. The sample comes from a study of read filtering for tumor transcriptome and immune sequencing. About the study: IR-seq gave about 3.5 to 10.27 million TCR reads per sample; RNA-seq gave roughly 75 to 1,400.

From roughly 400 ng of RNA, a library with molecular barcoded alpha/delta and beta/gamma adaptors was made. TCRdb redid the calling of the reads with MiXCR, one entry per CDR3 protein. The table has about 86,000 distinct CDR3 sequences, roughly 12% seen once. This CDR3 is built from 12 residues. Germline V gives CDR1 SNHLY, CDR2 FYNNEI. With 6 bases removed from V and 5 bases from J, the gap between germline ends came to 8 bases. This clonotype was obtained from a donor over 35 with multiple myeloma. J is TRBJ1-5 and V is TRBV2; D gene unclear. The material sequenced was a population of CD138-negative cells sorted from bone marrow. Here the CDR3 DNA reads TGTGCCAGCAGGAAGGACGATCAGCCCCAGCATTTT. Translated, it gives CASRKDDQPQHF.